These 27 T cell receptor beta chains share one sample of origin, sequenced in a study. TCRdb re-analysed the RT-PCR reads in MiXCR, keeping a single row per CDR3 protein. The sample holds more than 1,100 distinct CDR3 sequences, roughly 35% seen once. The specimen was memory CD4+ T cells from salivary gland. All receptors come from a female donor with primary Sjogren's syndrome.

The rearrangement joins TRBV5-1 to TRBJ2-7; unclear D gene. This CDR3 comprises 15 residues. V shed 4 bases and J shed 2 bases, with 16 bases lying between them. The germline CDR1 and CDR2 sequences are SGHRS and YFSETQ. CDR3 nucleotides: TGCGCCAGCAGCACTGCCACTTCCATAACCTACGAGCAGTACTTC. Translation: CASSTATSITYEQYF.

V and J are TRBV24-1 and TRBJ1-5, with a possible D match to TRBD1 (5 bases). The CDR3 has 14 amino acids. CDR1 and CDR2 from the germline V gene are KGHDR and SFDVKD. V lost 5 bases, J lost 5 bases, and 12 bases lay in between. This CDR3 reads CATSGSGWDQPQHF. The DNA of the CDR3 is TGTGCCACCAGTGGGTCAGGGTGGGATCAGCCCCAGCATTTT.

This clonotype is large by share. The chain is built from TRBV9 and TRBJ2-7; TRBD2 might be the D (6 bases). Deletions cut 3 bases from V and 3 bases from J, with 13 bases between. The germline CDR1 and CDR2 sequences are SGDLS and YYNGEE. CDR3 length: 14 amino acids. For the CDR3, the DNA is TGTGCCAGCAGCGAGGGGATCGGGGGCTACGAGCAGTACTTC. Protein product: CASSEGIGGYEQYF.

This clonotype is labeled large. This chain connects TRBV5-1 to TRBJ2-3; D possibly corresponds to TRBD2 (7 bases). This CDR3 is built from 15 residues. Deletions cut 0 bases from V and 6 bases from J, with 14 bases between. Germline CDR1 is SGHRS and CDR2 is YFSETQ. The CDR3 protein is CASSLVGGAGDTQYF. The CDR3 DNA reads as TGCGCCAGCAGCTTGGTGGGGGGGGCCGGTGATACGCAGTATTTT. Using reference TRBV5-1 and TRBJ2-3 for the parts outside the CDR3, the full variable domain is KAGVTQTPRYLIKTRGQQVTLSCSPISGHRSVSWYQQTPGQGLQFLFEYFSETQRNKGNFPGRFSGRQFSNSRSEMNVSTLELGDSALYLCASSLVGGAGDTQYFGPGTRLTVL.

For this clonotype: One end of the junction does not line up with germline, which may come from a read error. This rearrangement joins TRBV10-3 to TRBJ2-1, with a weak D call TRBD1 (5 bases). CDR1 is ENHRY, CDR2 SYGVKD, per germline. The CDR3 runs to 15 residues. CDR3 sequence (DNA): TGTGCCATCAGTCGCGCGGACATGGGATACAATGGGCAGTTCTTC. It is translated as CAISRADMGYNGQFF.

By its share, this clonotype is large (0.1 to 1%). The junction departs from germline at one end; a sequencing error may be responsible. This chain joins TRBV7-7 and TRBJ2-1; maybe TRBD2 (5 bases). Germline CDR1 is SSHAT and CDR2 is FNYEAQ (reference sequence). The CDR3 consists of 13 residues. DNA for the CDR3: TGTGCTAGCAGCCTAGGCGAGGGCGATGAGCAGTTCTTC. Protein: CASSLGEGDEQFF.

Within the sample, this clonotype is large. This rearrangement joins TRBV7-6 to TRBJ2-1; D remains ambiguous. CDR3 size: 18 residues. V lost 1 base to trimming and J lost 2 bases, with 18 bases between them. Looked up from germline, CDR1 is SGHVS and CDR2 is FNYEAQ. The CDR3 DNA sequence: TGTGCCAGCAGCTTAGAACAGCCGGAACGCCTAACCTACAATGAGCAGTTCTTC. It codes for CASSLEQPERLTYNEQFF.

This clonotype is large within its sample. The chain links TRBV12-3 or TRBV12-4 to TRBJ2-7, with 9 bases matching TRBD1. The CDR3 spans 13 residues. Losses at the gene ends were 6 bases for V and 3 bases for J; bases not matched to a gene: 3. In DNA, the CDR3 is TGTGCCAGCAGGAGGACAGGGGTCTACGAGCAGTACTTC. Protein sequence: CASRRTGVYEQYF.

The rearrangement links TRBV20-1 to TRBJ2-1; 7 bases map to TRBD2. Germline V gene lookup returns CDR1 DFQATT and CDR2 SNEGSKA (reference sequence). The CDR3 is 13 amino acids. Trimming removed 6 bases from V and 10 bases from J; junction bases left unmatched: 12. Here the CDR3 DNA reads TGCAGTGCCCCCACCGGCGGGAGTGACGAGCAGTTCTTC. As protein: CSAPTGGSDEQFF.

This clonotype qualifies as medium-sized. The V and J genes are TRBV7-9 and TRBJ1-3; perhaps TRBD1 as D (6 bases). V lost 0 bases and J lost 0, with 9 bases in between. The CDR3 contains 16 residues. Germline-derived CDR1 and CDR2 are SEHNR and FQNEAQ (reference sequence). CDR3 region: CASSLADRISGNTIYF. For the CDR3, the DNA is TGTGCCAGCAGCTTAGCCGACAGGATCTCTGGAAACACCATATATTTT.

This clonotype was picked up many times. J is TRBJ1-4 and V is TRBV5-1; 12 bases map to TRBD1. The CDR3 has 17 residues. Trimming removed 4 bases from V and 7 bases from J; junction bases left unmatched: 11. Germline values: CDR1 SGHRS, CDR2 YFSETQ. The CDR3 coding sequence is TGCGCCAGCAGCAACCGGGACAGGGGGCGCGTACCTGAAAAACTGTTTTTT. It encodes CASSNRDRGRVPEKLFF.

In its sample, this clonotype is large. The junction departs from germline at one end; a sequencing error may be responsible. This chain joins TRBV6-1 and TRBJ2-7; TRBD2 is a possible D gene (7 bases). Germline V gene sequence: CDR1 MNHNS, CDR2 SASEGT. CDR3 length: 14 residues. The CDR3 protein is CATLGGLLYYGQYF. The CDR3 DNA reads TGTGCCACCCTGGGGGGGCTACTATACTACGGGCAGTACTTC.

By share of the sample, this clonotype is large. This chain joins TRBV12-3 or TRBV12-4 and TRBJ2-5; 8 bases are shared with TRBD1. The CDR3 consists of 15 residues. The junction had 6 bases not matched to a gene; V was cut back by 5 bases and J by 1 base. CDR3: CASSPYDRGQETQYF. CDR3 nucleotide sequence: TGTGCCAGCAGTCCCTATGACAGGGGCCAAGAGACCCAGTACTTC.

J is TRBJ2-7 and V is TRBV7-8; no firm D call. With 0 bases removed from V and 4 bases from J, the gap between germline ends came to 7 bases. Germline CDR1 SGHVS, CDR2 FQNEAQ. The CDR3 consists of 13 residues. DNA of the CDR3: TGTGCCAGCAGCTTAGCCGAAACTTACGAGCAGTACTTC. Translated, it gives CASSLAETYEQYF.

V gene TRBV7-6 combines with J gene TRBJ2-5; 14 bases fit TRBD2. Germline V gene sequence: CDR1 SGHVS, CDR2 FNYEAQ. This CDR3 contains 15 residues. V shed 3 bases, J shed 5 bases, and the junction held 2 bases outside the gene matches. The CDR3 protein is CASSFWTSGGETQYF. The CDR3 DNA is TGTGCCAGCAGCTTTTGGACTAGCGGGGGGGAGACCCAGTACTTC.

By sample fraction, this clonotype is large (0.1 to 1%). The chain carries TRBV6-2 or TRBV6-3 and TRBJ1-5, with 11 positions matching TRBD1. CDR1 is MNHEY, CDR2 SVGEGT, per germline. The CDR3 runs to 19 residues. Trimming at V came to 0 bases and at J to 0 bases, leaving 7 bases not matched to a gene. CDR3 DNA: TGTGCCAGCAGTTACTCCCCGGGACAGGGGGATGTTAGCAATCAGCCCCAGCATTTT. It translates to CASSYSPGQGDVSNQPQHF.

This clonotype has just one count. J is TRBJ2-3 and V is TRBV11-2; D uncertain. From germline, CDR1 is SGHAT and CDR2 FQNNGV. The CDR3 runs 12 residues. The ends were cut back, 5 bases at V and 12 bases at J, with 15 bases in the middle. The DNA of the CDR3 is TGTGCCAGCAGCACTGACCTGGGTACACAGTATTTT. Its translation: CASSTDLGTQYF. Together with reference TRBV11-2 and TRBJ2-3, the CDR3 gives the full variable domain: EAGVAQSPRYKIIEKRQSVAFWCNPISGHATLYWYQQILGQGPKLLIQFQNNGVVDDSQLPKDRFSAERLKGVDSTLKIQPAKLEDSAVYLCASSTDLGTQYFGPGTRLTVL.

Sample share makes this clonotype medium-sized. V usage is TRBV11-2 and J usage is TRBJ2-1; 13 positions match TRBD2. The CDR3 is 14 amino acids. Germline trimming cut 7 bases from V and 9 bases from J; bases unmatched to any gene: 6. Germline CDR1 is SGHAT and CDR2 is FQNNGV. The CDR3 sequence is CASKGTSGVGEQFF. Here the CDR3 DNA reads TGTGCCAGCAAAGGGACTAGCGGGGTGGGTGAGCAGTTCTTC. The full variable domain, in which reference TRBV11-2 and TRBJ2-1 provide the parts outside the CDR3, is EAGVAQSPRYKIIEKRQSVAFWCNPISGHATLYWYQQILGQGPKLLIQFQNNGVVDDSQLPKDRFSAERLKGVDSTLKIQPAKLEDSAVYLCASKGTSGVGEQFFGPGTRLTVL.

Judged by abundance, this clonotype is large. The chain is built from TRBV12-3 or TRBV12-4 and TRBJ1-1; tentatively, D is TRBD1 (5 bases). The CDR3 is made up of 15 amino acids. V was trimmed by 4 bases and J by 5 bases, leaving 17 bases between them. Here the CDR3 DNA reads TGTGCCAGCAGTTACCCCCAGTGGGGGAGGACTGAAGCTTTCTTT. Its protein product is CASSYPQWGRTEAFF.

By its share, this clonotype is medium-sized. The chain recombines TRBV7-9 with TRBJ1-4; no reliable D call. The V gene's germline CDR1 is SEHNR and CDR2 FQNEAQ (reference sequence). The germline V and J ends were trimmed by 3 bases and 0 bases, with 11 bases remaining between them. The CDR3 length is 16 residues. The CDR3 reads CASSFRQAATNEKLFF. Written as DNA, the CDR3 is TGTGCCAGCAGCTTTCGTCAGGCAGCAACTAATGAAAAACTGTTTTTT.

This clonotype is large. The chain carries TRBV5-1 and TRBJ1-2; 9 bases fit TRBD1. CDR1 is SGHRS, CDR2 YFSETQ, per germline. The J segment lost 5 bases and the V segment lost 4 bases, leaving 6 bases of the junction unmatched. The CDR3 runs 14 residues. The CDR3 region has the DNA TGCGCCAGCAGCACCGGGACAGGGCCGTATGGCTACACCTTC. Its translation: CASSTGTGPYGYTF.

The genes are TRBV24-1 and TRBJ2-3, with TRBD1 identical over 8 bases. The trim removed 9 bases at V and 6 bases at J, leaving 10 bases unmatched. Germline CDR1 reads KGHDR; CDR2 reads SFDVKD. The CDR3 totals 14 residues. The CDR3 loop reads CATGTGQAGDTQYF. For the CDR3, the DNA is TGTGCCACCGGTACGGGACAGGCCGGTGATACGCAGTATTTT.

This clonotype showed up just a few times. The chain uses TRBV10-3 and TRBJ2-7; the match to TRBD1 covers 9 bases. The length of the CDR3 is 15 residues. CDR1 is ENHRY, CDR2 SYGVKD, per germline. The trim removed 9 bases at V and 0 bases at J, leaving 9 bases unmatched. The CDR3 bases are TGTGCCATGGCCCCGGGACAGGGTCACTCCTACGAGCAGTACTTC. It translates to CAMAPGQGHSYEQYF.

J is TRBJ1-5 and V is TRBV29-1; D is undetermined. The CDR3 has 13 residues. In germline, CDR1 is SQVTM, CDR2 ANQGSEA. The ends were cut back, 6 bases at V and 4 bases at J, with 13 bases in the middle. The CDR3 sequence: CSVSDGINQPQHF. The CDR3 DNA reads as TGCAGCGTCTCAGACGGTATTAATCAGCCCCAGCATTTT.

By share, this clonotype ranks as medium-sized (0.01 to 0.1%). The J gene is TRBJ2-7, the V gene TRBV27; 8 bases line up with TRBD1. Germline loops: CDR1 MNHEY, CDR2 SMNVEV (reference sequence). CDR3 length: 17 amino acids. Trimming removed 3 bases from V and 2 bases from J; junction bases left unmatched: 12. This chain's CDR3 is CASSFTFRTGLPYEQYF. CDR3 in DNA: TGTGCCAGCAGTTTTACCTTCAGGACAGGGCTACCCTACGAGCAGTACTTC.

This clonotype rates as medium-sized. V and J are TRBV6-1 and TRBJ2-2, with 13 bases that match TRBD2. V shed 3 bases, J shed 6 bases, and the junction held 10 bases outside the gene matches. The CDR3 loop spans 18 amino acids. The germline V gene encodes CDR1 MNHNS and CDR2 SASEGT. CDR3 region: CASSEGHRLAGGPGELFF. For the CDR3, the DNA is TGTGCCAGCAGTGAGGGACACCGACTAGCGGGGGGCCCCGGGGAGCTGTTTTTT.

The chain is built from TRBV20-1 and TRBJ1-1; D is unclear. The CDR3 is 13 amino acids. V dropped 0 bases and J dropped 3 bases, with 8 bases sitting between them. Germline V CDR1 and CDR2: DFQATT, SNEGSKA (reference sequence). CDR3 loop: CSARDHRDTEAFF. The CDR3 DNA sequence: TGCAGTGCTAGAGATCATCGGGACACTGAAGCTTTCTTT.